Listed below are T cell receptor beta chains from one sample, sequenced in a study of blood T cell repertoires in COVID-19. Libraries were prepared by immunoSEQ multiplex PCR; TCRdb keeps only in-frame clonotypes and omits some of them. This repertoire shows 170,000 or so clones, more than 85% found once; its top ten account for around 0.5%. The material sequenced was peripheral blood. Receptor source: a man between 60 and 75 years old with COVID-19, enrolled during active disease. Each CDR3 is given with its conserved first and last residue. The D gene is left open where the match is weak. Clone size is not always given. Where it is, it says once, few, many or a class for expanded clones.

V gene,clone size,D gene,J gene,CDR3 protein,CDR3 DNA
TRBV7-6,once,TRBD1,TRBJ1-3,CASSSTTGVGNTIYF,TGTGCCAGCAGCTCAACTACAGGGGTTGGAAACACCATATATTTT
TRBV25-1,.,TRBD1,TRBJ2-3,CASSYGTGQFAQYF,TGTGCCAGCAGTTACGGGACAGGGCAGTTTGCGCAGTATTTT
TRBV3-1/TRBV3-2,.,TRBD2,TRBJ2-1,CASSHLAGDLYNEQFF,TGTGCCAGCAGCCATCTAGCGGGGGACCTATACAATGAGCAGTTCTTC
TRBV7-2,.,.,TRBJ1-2,CASSLGGTVNYGYTF,TGTGCCAGCAGCTTAGGGGGGACTGTGAACTATGGCTACACCTTC
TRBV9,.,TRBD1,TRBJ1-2,CASSVGPTGTGDRDGYTF,TGTGCCAGCAGCGTAGGACCGACCGGGACAGGGGATCGTGATGGCTACACCTTC
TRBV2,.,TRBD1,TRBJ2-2,CASSEGQGSGELFF,TGTGCCAGCAGCGAAGGACAGGGCTCCGGGGAGCTGTTTTTT
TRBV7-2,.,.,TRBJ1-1,CASSFTTDNTEAFF,TGTGCCAGCAGCTTTACGACAGACAACACTGAAGCTTTCTTT
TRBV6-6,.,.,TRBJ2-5,CASSYSSGEKTQYF,TGTGCCAGCAGTTACTCATCAGGTGAAAAGACCCAGTACTTC
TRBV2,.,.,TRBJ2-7,CASSEAVWGLSYEQYF,TGTGCCAGCAGTGAAGCTGTCTGGGGGCTTTCCTACGAGCAGTACTTC
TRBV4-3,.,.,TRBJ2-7,CASSQAPGQSYEQYF,TGCGCCAGCAGCCAAGCGCCGGGACAATCCTACGAGCAGTACTTC
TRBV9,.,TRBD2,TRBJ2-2,CASSEAGVAGELFF,TGTGCCAGCAGCGAGGCGGGAGTGGCCGGGGAGCTGTTTTTT
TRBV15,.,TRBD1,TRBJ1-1,CATTPGGASRTEAFF,TGTGCCACCACCCCAGGGGGCGCGAGTCGCACTGAAGCTTTCTTT
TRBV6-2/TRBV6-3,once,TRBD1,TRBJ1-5,CASSRTGTGNQPQHF,TGTGCCAGCAGTAGAACCGGGACAGGGAATCAGCCCCAGCATTTT
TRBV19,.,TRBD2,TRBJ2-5,CASSTWEGRETQYF,TGTGCCAGTAGTACCTGGGAGGGAAGAGAGACCCAGTACTTC
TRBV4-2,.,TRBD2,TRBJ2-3,CASSQDLGLAGPDTQYF,TGTGCCAGCAGCCAAGATTTGGGACTAGCGGGGCCAGATACGCAGTATTTT
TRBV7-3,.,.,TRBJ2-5,CASSLAAQETQYF,TGTGCCAGCAGCTTGGCGGCCCAAGAGACCCAGTACTTC
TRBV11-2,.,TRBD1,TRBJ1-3,CASSPRTGGAVNTIYF,TGTGCCAGCAGCCCGCGGACAGGGGGCGCGGTAAACACCATATATTTT
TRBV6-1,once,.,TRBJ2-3,CASRAPDTDTQYF,TGTGCCAGCAGGGCCCCCGACACAGATACGCAGTATTTT
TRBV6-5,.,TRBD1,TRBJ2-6,CASSYLGTAGANVLTF,TGTGCCAGCAGTTACTTAGGGACAGCTGGGGCCAACGTCCTGACTTTC
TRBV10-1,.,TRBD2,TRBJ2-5,CASSEVGMGGQETQYF,TGCGCCAGCAGTGAGGTTGGTATGGGGGGGCAAGAGACCCAGTACTTC
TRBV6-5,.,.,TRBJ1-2,CASSYGGAYGYTF,TGTGCCAGCAGTTACGGGGGGGCTTATGGCTACACCTTC
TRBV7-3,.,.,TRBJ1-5,CASSLISGVSNQPQHF,TGTGCCAGCAGCTTAATCTCCGGGGTGAGCAATCAGCCCCAGCATTTT
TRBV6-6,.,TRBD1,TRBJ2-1,CASSSTGAYNEQFF,TGTGCCAGCAGTTCGACAGGGGCCTACAATGAGCAGTTCTTC
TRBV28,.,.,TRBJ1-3,CASTAGTFSGNTIYF,TGTGCCAGCACCGCCGGGACTTTCTCTGGAAACACCATATATTTT
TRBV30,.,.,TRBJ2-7,CAWSVISPKDRGSHEQYF,TGTGCCTGGAGTGTTATATCCCCCAAGGACCGGGGATCCCACGAGCAGTACTTC
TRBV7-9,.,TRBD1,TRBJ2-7,CASSSRGFSPYEQYF,TGTGCCAGCAGCTCCAGGGGGTTCTCCCCCTACGAGCAGTACTTC
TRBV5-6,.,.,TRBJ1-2,CASSLSGFNYGYTF,TGTGCCAGCAGCTTGTCGGGGTTTAACTATGGCTACACCTTC
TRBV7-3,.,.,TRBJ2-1,CASSIDQVNEQFF,TGTGCCAGCAGCATCGATCAGGTCAATGAGCAGTTCTTC
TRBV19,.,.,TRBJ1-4,CASSIERGRANEKLFF,TGTGCCAGTAGTATAGAACGGGGGAGGGCAAATGAAAAACTGTTTTTT
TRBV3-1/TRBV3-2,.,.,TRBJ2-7,CASSQVGPYISYEQYF,TGTGCCAGCAGCCAAGTGGGGCCGTACATATCCTACGAGCAGTACTTC
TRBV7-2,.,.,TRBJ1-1,CASSLGQPGGAFF,TGTGCCAGCAGCTTAGGGCAGCCCGGGGGAGCTTTCTTT
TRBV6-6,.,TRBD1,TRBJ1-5,CASSRETGGNQPQHF,TGTGCCAGCAGTAGGGAAACAGGGGGCAATCAGCCCCAGCATTTT
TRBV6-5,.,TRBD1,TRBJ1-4,CASADREGEKLFF,TGTGCCAGCGCGGACAGGGAAGGTGAAAAACTGTTTTTT
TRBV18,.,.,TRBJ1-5,CASSVLQESGQPQHF,TGTGCCAGCTCAGTTCTACAGGAATCGGGTCAGCCCCAGCATTTT
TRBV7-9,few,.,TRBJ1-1,CASSFTAVTEAFF,TGTGCCAGCAGCTTTACAGCAGTCACTGAAGCTTTCTTT
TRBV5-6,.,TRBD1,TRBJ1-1,CASSLLGQAAELEAFF,TGTGCCAGCAGCTTATTGGGACAGGCGGCAGAACTGGAAGCTTTCTTT
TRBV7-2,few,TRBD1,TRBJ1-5,CASSLLFAGQGLGPQHF,TGTGCCAGCAGCTTATTGTTCGCGGGACAGGGCTTGGGGCCCCAGCATTTT
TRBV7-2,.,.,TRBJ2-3,CASSWGPAGGTDTQYF,TGTGCCAGCAGCTGGGGGCCCGCAGGGGGCACAGATACGCAGTATTTT
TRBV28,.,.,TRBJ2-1,CASSPPGNEQFF,TGTGCCAGCTCTCCCCCCGGCAATGAGCAGTTCTTC
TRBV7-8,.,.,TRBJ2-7,CASSYNRVNSYEQYF,TGTGCCAGCAGTTATAACAGGGTAAATTCCTACGAGCAGTACTTC
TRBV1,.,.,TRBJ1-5,CTSSHLYSLLSNQPQHF,TGCACCAGCAGCCATCTATACTCCCTCCTTAGCAATCAGCCCCAGCATTTT
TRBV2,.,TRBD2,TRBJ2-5,CASRSQRGTQETQYF,TGTGCCAGCAGGTCCCAGCGGGGAACCCAAGAGACCCAGTACTTC
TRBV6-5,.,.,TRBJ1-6,CASRTTGMEPLHF,TGTGCCAGCAGAACAACAGGGATGGAACCCCTCCACTTT
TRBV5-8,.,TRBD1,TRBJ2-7,CASSTSGGSYEQYF,TGTGCCAGCAGTACCTCAGGGGGCAGCTACGAGCAGTACTTC
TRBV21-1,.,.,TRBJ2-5,CASSKLATGTGSPKETQYF,TGTGCCAGCAGCAAATTAGCAACCGGGACAGGGTCTCCCAAAGAGACCCAGTACTTC
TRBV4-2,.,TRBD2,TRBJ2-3,CASSPRLAGASSTDTQYF,TGTGCCAGCAGCCCTCGACTAGCGGGGGCCTCTAGCACAGATACGCAGTATTTT
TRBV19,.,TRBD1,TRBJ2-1,CEPKSDRGDEQFF,TGTGAACCCAAATCGGACAGGGGAGATGAGCAGTTCTTC
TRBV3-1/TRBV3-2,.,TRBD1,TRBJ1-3,CASSQAKTGDGNTIYF,TGTGCCAGCAGCCAAGCCAAGACAGGGGATGGAAACACCATATATTTT
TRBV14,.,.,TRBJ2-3,CASSQGSPTGYPLDTDTQYF,TGTGCCAGCAGCCAAGGATCCCCTACAGGGTACCCCTTGGACACAGATACGCAGTATTTT
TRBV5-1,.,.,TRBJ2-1,CASSSVALNEQFF,TGCGCCAGCAGCTCCGTAGCTCTGAATGAGCAGTTCTTC
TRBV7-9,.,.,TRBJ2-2,CASSLGGLLSGELFF,TGTGCCAGCAGCTTAGGAGGGCTTTTGAGCGGGGAGCTGTTTTTT
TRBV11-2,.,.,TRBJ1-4,CASSGGSEKLFF,TGTGCCAGCAGCGGAGGGAGTGAAAAACTGTTTTTT
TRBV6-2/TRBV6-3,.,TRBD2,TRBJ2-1,CASSQGRDEQFF,TGTGCCAGCAGCCAAGGGAGGGATGAGCAGTTCTTC
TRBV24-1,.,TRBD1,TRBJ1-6,CATAKQGASNSPLHF,TGTGCCACCGCAAAACAGGGGGCTAGTAATTCACCCCTCCACTTT
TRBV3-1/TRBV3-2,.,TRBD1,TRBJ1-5,CASSQGTGPQPQHF,TGTGCCAGCAGCCAGGGGACAGGGCCTCAGCCCCAGCATTTT